Reported below is one TCR beta chain. The data belong to a study of T-cell reconstitution after alpha-beta-depleted transplantation in children. Germline V gene sequence: CDR1 GTSNPN, CDR2 SVGIG (reference sequence). There are 11 residues in the CDR3. V was shortened by 8 bases and J by 6 bases, with 10 bases between the two germline ends. Unique molecular identifiers featured in how the TCRbeta library was prepared. Each CDR3 protein is one row after TCRdb ran MiXCR on the PCR reads. The sample holds about a million distinct CDR3 sequences, under 30% seen once. Sequencing used PBMCs, mostly from graft donor cells, obtained 360 days after TCRalphabeta/CD19-depleted stem cell transplant. The chain employs TRBV30 and TRBJ2-2; D not resolved. This TCR derives from a boy under two years old who had a stem cell transplant for SCID, so the T cells may come from the graft donor. The CDR3 loop reads CAVWVPGELFF. In nucleotides, the CDR3 is TGTGCCGTCTGGGTGCCCGGGGAGCTGTTTTTT.